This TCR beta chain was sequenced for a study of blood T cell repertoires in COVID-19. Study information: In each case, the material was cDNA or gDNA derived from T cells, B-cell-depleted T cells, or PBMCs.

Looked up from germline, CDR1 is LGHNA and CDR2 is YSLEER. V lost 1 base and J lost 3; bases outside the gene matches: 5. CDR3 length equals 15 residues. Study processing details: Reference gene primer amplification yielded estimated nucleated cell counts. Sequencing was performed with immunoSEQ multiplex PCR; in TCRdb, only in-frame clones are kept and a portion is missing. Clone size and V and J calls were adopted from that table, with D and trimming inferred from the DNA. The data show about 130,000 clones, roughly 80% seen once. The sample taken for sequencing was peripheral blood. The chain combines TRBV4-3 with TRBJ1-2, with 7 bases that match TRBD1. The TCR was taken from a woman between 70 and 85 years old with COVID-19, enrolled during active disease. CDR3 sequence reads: CASSQVGTGDYGYTF. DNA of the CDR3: TGCGCCAGCAGCCAAGTAGGAACAGGGGACTATGGCTACACCTTC.